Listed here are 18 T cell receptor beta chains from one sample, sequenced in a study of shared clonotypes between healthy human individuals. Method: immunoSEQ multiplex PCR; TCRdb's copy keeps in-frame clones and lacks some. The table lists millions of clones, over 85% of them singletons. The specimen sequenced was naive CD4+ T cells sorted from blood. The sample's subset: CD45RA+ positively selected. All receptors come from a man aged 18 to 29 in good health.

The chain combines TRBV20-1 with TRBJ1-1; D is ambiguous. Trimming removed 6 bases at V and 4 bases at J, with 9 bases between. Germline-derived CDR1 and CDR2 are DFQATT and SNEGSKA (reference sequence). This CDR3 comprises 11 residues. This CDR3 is CSAQALTEAFF. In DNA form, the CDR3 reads TGCAGTGCGCAGGCCCTCACTGAAGCTTTCTTT.

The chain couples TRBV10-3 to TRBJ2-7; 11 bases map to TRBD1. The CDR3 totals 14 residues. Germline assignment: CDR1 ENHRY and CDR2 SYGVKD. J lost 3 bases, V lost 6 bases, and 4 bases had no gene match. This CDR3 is CAIRRTGGVYEQYF. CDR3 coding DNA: TGTGCCATCAGAAGGACAGGGGGCGTCTACGAGCAGTACTTC.

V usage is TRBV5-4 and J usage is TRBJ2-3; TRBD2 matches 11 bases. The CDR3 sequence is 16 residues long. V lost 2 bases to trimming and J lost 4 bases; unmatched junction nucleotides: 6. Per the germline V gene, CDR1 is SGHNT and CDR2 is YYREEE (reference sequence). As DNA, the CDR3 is TGTGCCAGCAGCTTTCCTAGCGGGGGGTTCGCAGATACGCAGTATTTT. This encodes CASSFPSGGFADTQYF.

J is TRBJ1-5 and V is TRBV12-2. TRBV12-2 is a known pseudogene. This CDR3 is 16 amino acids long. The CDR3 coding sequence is TGTGCAAGTCGCTTCAGTACGCGGGCACCCAATCAGCCCCAGCATTTT. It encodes CASRFSTRAPNQPQHF.

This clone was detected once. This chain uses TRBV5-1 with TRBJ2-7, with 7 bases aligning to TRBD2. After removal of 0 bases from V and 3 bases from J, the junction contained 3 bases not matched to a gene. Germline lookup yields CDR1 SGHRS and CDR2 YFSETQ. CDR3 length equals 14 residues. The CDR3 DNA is TGCGCCAGCAGCTTGGCCGCTAGCGGCTACGAGCAGTACTTC. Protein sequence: CASSLAASGYEQYF. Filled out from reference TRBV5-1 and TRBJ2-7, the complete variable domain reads KAGVTQTPRYLIKTRGQQVTLSCSPISGHRSVSWYQQTPGQGLQFLFEYFSETQRNKGNFPGRFSGRQFSNSRSEMNVSTLELGDSALYLCASSLAASGYEQYFGPGTRLTVT.

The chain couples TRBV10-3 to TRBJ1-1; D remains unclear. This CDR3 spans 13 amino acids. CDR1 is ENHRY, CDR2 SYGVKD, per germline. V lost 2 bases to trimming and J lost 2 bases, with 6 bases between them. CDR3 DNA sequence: TGTGCCATCAGTGAGAACCGAAACACTGAAGCTTTCTTT. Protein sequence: CAISENRNTEAFF.

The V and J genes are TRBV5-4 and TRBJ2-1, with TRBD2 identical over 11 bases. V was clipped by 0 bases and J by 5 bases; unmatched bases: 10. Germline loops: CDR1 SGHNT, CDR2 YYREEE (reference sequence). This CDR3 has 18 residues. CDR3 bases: TGTGCCAGCAGCTTGGGGACTAGCGGGTCCATGGGCCACAATGAGCAGTTCTTC. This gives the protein CASSLGTSGSMGHNEQFF.

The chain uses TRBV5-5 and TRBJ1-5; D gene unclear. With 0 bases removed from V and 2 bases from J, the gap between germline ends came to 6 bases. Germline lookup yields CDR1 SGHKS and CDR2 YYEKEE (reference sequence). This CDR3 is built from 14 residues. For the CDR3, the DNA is TGTGCCAGCAGCTTGGACCCTGGCAATCAGCCCCAGCATTTT. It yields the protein CASSLDPGNQPQHF.

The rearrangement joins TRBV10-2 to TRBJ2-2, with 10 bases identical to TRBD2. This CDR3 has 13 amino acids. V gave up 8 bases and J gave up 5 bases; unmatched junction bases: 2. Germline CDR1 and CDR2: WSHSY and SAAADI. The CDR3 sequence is CASRTSGTGELFF. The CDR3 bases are TGCGCCAGCCGGACTAGCGGAACCGGGGAGCTGTTTTTT.

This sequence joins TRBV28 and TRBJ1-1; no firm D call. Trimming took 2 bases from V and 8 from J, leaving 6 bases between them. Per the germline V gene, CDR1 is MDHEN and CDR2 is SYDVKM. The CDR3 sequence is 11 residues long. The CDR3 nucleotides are TGTGCCAGCAGTTTAAGGAGGGAAGCTTTCTTT. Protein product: CASSLRREAFF.

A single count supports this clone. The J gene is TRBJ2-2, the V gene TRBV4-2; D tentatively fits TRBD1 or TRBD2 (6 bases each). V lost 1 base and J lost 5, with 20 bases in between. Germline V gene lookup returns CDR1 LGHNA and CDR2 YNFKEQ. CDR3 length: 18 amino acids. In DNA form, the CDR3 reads TGTGCCAGCAGCCAAGGGGTCCTTCCGGGGGCAGAGACCGGGGAGCTGTTTTTT. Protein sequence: CASSQGVLPGAETGELFF.

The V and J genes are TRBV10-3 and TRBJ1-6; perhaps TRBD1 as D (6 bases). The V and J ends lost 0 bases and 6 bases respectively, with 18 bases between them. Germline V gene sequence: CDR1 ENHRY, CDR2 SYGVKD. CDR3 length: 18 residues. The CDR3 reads CAISESKQGGLGNSPLHF. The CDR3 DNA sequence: TGTGCCATCAGTGAGTCGAAACAGGGTGGATTGGGTAATTCACCCCTCCACTTT.

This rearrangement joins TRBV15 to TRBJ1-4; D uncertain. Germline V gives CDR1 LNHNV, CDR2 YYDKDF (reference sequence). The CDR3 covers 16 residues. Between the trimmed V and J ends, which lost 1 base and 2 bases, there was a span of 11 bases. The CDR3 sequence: CATSRANLGTNEKLFF. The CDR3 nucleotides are TGTGCCACCAGCAGAGCGAACTTGGGGACTAATGAAAAACTGTTTTTT. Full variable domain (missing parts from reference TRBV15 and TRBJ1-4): DAMVIQNPRYQVTQFGKPVTLSCSQTLNHNVMYWYQQKSSQAPKLLFHYYDKDFNNEADTPDNFQSRRPNTSFCFLDIRSPGLGDTAMYLCATSRANLGTNEKLFFGSGTQLSVL.

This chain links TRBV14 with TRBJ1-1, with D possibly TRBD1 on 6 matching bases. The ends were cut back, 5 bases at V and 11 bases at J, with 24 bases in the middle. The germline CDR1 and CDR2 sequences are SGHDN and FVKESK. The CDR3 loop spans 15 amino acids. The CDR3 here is CASSSKNRDMNGAFF. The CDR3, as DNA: TGTGCCAGCAGCTCAAAAAACAGGGACATGAATGGTGCTTTCTTT. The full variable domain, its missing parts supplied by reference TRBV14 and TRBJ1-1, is EAGVTQFPSHSVIEKGQTVTLRCDPISGHDNLYWYRRVMGKEIKFLLHFVKESKQDESGMPNNRFLAERTGGTYSTLKVQPAELEDSGVYFCASSSKNRDMNGAFFGQGTRLTVV.

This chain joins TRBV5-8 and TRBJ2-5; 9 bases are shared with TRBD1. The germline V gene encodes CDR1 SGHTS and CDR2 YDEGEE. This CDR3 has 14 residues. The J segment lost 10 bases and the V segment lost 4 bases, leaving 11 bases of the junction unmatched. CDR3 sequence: CASSQGQGGFDQYF. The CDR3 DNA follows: TGTGCCAGCAGCCAGGGACAGGGAGGATTTGACCAGTACTTC.

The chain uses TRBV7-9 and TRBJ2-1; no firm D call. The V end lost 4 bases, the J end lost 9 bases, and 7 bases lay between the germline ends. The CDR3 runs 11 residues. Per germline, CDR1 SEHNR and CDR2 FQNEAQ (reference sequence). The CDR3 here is CASSSMSEQFF. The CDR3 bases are TGTGCCAGCAGCTCGATGAGTGAGCAGTTCTTC. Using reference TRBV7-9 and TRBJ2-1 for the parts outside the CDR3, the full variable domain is DTGVSQNPRHKITKRGQNVTFRCDPISEHNRLYWYRQTLGQGPEFLTYFQNEAQLEKSRLLSDRFSAERPKGSFSTLEIQRTEQGDSAMYLCASSSMSEQFFGPGTRLTVL.

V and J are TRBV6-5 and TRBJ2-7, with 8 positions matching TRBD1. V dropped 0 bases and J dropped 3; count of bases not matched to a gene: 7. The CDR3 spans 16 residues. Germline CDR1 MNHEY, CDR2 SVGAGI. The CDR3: CASSYSLYGTGYEQYF. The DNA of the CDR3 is TGTGCCAGCAGTTACTCGTTATATGGGACAGGCTACGAGCAGTACTTC.

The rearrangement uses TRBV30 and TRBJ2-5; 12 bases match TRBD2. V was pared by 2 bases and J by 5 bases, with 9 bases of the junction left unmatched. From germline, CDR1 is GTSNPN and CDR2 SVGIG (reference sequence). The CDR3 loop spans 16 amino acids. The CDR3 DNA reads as TGTGCCTGGAGTCCGGGACTAGCGGGTAGTGGGGAGACCCAGTACTTC. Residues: CAWSPGLAGSGETQYF. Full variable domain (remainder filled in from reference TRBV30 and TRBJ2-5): SQTIHQWPATLVQPVGSPLSLECTVEGTSNPNLYWYRQAAGRGLQLLFYSVGIGQISSEVPQNLSASRPQDRQFILSSKKLLLSDSGFYLCAWSPGLAGSGETQYFGPGTRLLVL.